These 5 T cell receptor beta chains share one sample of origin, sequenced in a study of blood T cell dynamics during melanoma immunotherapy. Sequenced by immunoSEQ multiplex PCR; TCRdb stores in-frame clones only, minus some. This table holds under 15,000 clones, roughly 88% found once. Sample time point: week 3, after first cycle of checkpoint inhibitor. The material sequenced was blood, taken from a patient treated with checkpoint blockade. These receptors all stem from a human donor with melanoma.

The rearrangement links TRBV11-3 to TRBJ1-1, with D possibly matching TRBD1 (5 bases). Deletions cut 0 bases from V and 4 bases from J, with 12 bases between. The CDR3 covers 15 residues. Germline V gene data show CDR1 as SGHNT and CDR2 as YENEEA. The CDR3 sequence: CASSLDPGGFTEAFF. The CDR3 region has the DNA TGTGCCAGCAGCTTAGATCCGGGGGGTTTCACTGAAGCTTTCTTT.

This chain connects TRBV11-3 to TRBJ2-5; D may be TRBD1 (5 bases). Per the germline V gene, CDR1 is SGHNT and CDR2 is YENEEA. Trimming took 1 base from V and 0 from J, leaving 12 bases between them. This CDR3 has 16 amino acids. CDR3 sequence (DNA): TGTGCCAGCAGCTTAGCGGTGACAGCCTACCAAGAGACCCAGTACTTC. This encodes CASSLAVTAYQETQYF.

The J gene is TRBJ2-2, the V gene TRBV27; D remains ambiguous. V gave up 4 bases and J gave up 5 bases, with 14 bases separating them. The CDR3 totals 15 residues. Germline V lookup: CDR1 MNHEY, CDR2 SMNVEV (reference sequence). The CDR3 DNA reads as TGTGCCAGCAGTTCCCCAAAAAAAAAGACCGGGGAGCTGTTTTTT. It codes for CASSSPKKKTGELFF.

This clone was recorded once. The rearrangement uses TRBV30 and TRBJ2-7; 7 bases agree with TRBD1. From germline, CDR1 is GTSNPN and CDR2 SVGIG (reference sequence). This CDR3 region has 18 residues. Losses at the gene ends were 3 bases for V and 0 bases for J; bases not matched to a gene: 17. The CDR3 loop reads CAWRAGALGQDFSYEQYF. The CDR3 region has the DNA TGTGCCTGGAGGGCTGGAGCCCTAGGACAGGATTTCTCCTACGAGCAGTACTTC.

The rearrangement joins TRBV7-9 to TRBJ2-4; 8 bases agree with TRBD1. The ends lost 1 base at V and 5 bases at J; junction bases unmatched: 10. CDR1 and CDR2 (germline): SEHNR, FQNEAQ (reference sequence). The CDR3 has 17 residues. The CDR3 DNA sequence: TGTGCCAGCAGCTTAGAACGGGCGGGGACAGGCGAAAACATTCAGTACTTC. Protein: CASSLERAGTGENIQYF. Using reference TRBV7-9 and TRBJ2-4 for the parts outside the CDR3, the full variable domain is DTGVSQNPRHKITKRGQNVTFRCDPISEHNRLYWYRQTLGQGPEFLTYFQNEAQLEKSRLLSDRFSAERPKGSFSTLEIQRTEQGDSAMYLCASSLERAGTGENIQYFGAGTRLSVL.